This paragraph reports one T cell receptor beta chain. The target antigen is unknown. This record comes from a study of Tregs in tolerant kidney transplant recipients. Study outcomes and limitations: The small number of patients limits these findings pending further validation. The most relevant donor-specific Treg TCRbeta repertoire apparently came from expansion with activated donor B cells.

Only in-frame clones appear in the TCRdb table, and some are missing; sequencing was by immunoSEQ multiplex PCR. This table holds more than 25,000 clones, roughly four fifths found once. The V end was cut by 3 bases, the J end by 8 bases, with 16 bases between. Germline CDR1 reads SNHLY; CDR2 reads FYNNEI. CDR3 length equals 14 residues. The V call is TRBV2, the J call TRBJ1-1; TRBD1 is a possible D gene (6 bases). The origin of this receptor is a human donor in good health. Sample: Tregs from blood cultured with allogeneic cells. Here the CDR3 DNA reads TGTGCCAGCAGTGAGGGGGCCACAACCGCCGAAGCTTTCTTT. It translates to CASSEGATTAEAFF.